The text below deals with one T cell receptor beta chain. The protocol was immunoSEQ multiplex PCR, while the TCRdb copy is restricted to in-frame clones and leaves out a portion. The sample lists roughly 30,000 clones; more than 90% were seen once. This sample is part of a study of OX40 agonist ivuxolimab in advanced cancers. Study context: Patients undergoing dose escalation presented with hepatocellular carcinoma, melanoma, renal cell or head and neck cancer.

Per germline, CDR1 LGHNT and CDR2 FRNRAP. The CDR3 is 14 residues long. The chain has TRBV12-5 and TRBJ2-2; weak D call: TRBD2 (6 bases). The receptor was derived from an adult with an advanced solid tumor such as melanoma, head and neck, liver or kidney cancer. The sequencing here drew on CD4+ or CD8+ T cells sorted from blood, taken in a trial of the OX40 agonist ivuxolimab. CDR3 sequence reads: CAWTREANTGELFF. As DNA, the CDR3 is TGTGCCTGGACCAGGGAGGCGAACACCGGGGAGCTGTTTTTT.